The clone carrying this T cell receptor beta chain was observed once. Its antigen is not identified. Germline and junction disagree at one end, which may indicate a read error. The sample originates from a study of blood T cells in healthy people across ages. Study-wide findings and caveats: Measured against age, TCR beta diversity per million T cells decreased in a roughly linear manner. Changes seen in expanded clonotypes were possibly confounded by donor CMV status left unknown.

Through a sample-barcoded 5' primer and a J-beta primer mix, a second PCR was run for roughly 6 to 11 cycles. TCRdb recomputed calls from the 5' RACE reads with MiXCR, one row per CDR3 protein. The sample shows 890,000 or so distinct CDR3 sequences, around 62% of them seen only once. Each donor was a healthy Caucasian individual from Russia, aged roughly 6 to 95. Isolating PBMCs gave at least 6.5 million of these cells per sample. From germline, CDR1 is SQVTM and CDR2 ANQGSEA. The CDR3 sequence is 14 residues long. This clonotype originated in a young man in good health. The V and J genes are TRBV29-1 and TRBJ2-1; D uncertain. The sequenced sample consisted of blood. As DNA, the CDR3 is TGCAGCGTTAGGGCAGGCGATTCCTACGATGAGCAGTTCTTC. Residues: CSVRAGDSYDEQFF.